The 12 T cell receptor beta chains listed next were all sequenced from one sample in a study of T-cell reconstitution after alpha-beta-depleted transplantation in children. For TCRbeta, the library was prepared with unique molecular identifiers. TCRdb itself ran the PCR reads through MiXCR, one entry per CDR3 protein. The top ten hold around two fifths of the sample, which has around 370,000 distinct CDR3 sequences, 15% to 20% seen once. Sequencing was performed on PBMCs, mostly from graft donor cells, taken 360 days after TCRalphabeta/CD19-depleted stem cell transplant. The receptors stem from a male patient under 10 years old who had a stem cell transplant for acute lymphoblastic leukemia, so the T cells may come from the graft donor.

V and J are TRBV6-2 or TRBV6-3 and TRBJ2-7; 8 nucleotides line up with TRBD1. This CDR3 spans 14 amino acids. V lost 2 bases to trimming and J lost 1 base; unmatched junction nucleotides: 1. Looked up from germline, CDR1 is MNHEY and CDR2 is SVGEGT. CDR3 nucleotide sequence: TGTGCCAGCAGTTACCAGGGGGCTTCCTACGAGCAGTACTTC. Its translation is CASSYQGASYEQYF.

The V call is TRBV27, the J call TRBJ2-1; the D is unclear. Per the germline V gene, CDR1 is MNHEY and CDR2 is SMNVEV (reference sequence). CDR3 length: 14 residues. V was pared by 2 bases and J by 0 bases, with 5 bases between. CDR3 DNA: TGTGCCAGCAGTTTAATCCCCTCCTACAATGAGCAGTTCTTC. As protein: CASSLIPSYNEQFF.

This clonotype was picked up many times. This chain links TRBV29-1 with TRBJ2-7; TRBD1 matches 9 bases. CDR3 length: 13 amino acids. Germline V CDR1 and CDR2: SQVTM, ANQGSEA. The ends lost 7 bases at V and 0 bases at J; junction bases unmatched: 4. The DNA of the CDR3 is TGCAGCGCGGGGACAGGGAGCTCCTACGAGCAGTACTTC. Protein sequence: CSAGTGSSYEQYF.

The table lists this clonotype with many counts. This rearrangement joins TRBV12-3 or TRBV12-4 to TRBJ2-1; tentatively, D is TRBD1 (5 bases). The CDR3 has 13 amino acids. Trimming took 6 bases from V and 7 from J, leaving 13 bases between them. As DNA, the CDR3 is TGTGCCAGCAGCTCCGACAGCCTTAATGAGCAGTTCTTC. It codes for CASSSDSLNEQFF.

The DNA for the CDR3 is TGCGCCAGCAGCCAAGGCCCCAGGGGCGAGACCCAGTACTTC. Translated, it gives CASSQGPRGETQYF. The chain employs TRBV4-3 and TRBJ2-5, with D tentatively TRBD1 (6 bases). This CDR3 has 14 residues. V was shortened by 1 base and J by 5 bases, with 11 bases between the two germline ends. Looked up from germline, CDR1 is LGHNA and CDR2 is YSLEER.

This clonotype has only a few counts. The rearrangement uses TRBV19 and TRBJ1-1; D ambiguous. Between the trimmed V and J ends, which lost 3 bases and 8 bases, there was a span of 10 bases. The CDR3 is made up of 12 amino acids. Germline loops: CDR1 LNHDA, CDR2 SQIVND (reference sequence). In nucleotides, the CDR3 is TGTGCCAGTAGTATGGGCAGCAACGAAGCTTTCTTT. Its protein is CASSMGSNEAFF.

This clonotype was counted between two and nine times. The chain employs TRBV20-1 and TRBJ2-2, with TRBD2 identical over 12 bases. The CDR3 has 15 residues. CDR1 and CDR2 from the germline V gene are DFQATT and SNEGSKA (reference sequence). V shed 5 bases and J 5 bases; nucleotides not matched to a gene: 6. As DNA, the CDR3 is TGCAGTGCTTTTCTAGCGGGAGGGCCGACCGGGGAGCTGTTTTTT. This codes for CSAFLAGGPTGELFF.

In its sample, this clonotype was seen many times. This sequence joins TRBV28 and TRBJ2-1; TRBD1 aligns across 8 bases. The V segment lost 10 bases and the J segment 0 bases; nucleotides outside the gene matches: 11. CDR3 length equals 16 residues. Germline V gene data show CDR1 as MDHEN and CDR2 as SYDVKM. The CDR3 region is CANRTGLPNSYNEQFF. CDR3 in DNA: TGTGCCAACCGGACAGGGCTACCGAACTCCTACAATGAGCAGTTCTTC.

This clonotype ranks as medium-sized. This chain connects TRBV4-3 to TRBJ1-1, with unresolved D. Trimming cost V 0 bases and J 0 bases, with 5 bases left between them. Germline V gene sequence: CDR1 LGHNA, CDR2 YSLEER. CDR3 length: 14 residues. Written as DNA, the CDR3 is TGCGCCAGCAGCCAAGATGGTCTGAACACTGAAGCTTTCTTT. Translating gives CASSQDGLNTEAFF.

This clonotype was counted many times. V and J are TRBV7-2 and TRBJ2-3, with D perhaps being TRBD1 or TRBD2 (5 bases each). In germline, CDR1 is SGHTA, CDR2 FQGNSA. This CDR3 is built from 13 residues. Between the trimmed V and J ends, which lost 3 bases and 6 bases, there was a span of 10 bases. As DNA, the CDR3 is TGTGCCAGCAGCTTGCCAGGGACCGATACGCAGTATTTT. It is translated as CASSLPGTDTQYF.

Comment on this clonotype: One end of the junction does not line up with germline, which may come from a read error. The J gene is TRBJ1-5, the V gene TRBV12-3 or TRBV12-4, with D possibly being TRBD1 (5 bases). The CDR3 has 16 residues. The chain's CDR3 is CAISYWEQGRNQPQHF. The CDR3 region has the DNA TGTGCCATCAGTTATTGGGAGCAGGGACGGAATCAGCCCCAGCATTTT.

This clonotype has a handful of counts. The chain combines TRBV20-1 with TRBJ2-3, with D possibly matching TRBD1 (6 bases). The V end lost 6 bases, the J end lost 1 base, and 14 bases lay between the germline ends. In germline, CDR1 is DFQATT, CDR2 SNEGSKA (reference sequence). CDR3 length: 14 amino acids. This CDR3 reads CSAGAGLRTDTQYF. The CDR3 DNA follows: TGCAGTGCGGGGGCCGGTTTGCGCACAGATACGCAGTATTTT.